This T cell receptor beta chain emerged from a study of OX40 agonist ivuxolimab in advanced cancers. Study at large: Three patients responded partially, comprising one with hepatocellular carcinoma and two with cutaneous melanoma.

Sequencing was performed with immunoSEQ multiplex PCR; in TCRdb, only in-frame clones are kept and a portion is missing. This table holds 40,000 to 55,000 clones, 85% to 95% found once. CDR3 size: 15 residues. Germline V gene lookup returns CDR1 SEHNR and CDR2 FQNEAQ (reference sequence). V gene TRBV7-9 combines with J gene TRBJ1-2; unclear D gene. The clonotype comes from an adult with an advanced solid tumor such as melanoma, head and neck, liver or kidney cancer. The sequenced sample was CD4+ or CD8+ T cells sorted from blood, obtained in a trial of the OX40 agonist ivuxolimab. The CDR3 loop is CAIIGTGSPNYGYTF. The CDR3 coding sequence is TGTGCTATAATCGGTACCGGGTCCCCTAACTATGGCTACACCTTC.